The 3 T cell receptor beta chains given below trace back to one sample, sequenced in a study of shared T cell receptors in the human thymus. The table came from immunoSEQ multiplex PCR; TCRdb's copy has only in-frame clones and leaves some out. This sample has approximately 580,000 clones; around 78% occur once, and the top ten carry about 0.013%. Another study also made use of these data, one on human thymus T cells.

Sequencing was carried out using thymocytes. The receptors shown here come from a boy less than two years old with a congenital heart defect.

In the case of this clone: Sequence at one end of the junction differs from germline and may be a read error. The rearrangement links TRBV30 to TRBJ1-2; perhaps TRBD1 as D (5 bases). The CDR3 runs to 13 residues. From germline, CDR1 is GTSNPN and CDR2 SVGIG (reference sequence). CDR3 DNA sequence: TGTGCCCGGAGTGTATGGGGCACCGAAGGCTACACCTTC. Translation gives CARSVWGTEGYTF.

The CDR3 loop is CASSPPGLVQETQYF. CDR3 coding DNA: TGTGCCAGCAGCCCGCCGGGACTAGTCCAAGAGACCCAGTACTTC. The chain links TRBV5-4 to TRBJ2-5; 8 bases map to TRBD2. CDR1 and CDR2 (germline): SGHNT, YYREEE (reference sequence). With 4 bases clipped from V and 1 base from J, the junction kept 6 bases outside the gene matches. CDR3 size: 15 residues.

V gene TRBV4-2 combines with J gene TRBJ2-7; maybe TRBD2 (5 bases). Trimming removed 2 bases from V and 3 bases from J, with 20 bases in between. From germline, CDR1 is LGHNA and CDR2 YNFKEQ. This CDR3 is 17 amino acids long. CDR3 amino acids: CASSQIYRTVMRYEQYF. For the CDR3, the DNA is TGTGCCAGCAGCCAAATCTATAGGACTGTGATGCGCTACGAGCAGTACTTC.